These T cell receptor beta chains were read from a single sample in a study of cytomegalovirus exposure and HLA in healthy donors. The repertoire was sequenced with immunoSEQ multiplex PCR; TCRdb's copy has only in-frame clones and lacks some. The sample gives 140,000 or so clones, 75% to 90% of which show up once; 2.9% is in the top ten. The sequenced material came from PBMCs. The receptors here all came from a woman between 25 and 40 years old in good health and CMV-seronegative. The CDR3 runs from the conserved cysteine through the conserved F or W. The D gene is left open where the match is weak. Part of the rows lack a size; the others show once, few, many or a class for expanded clones.

J gene,V gene,clone size,D gene,CDR3 protein,CDR3 DNA
TRBJ1-2,TRBV7-2,-,TRBD1,CASSLLSGTGNPYGYTF,TGTGCCAGCAGCCTACTATCCGGGACAGGGAACCCGTATGGCTACACCTTC
TRBJ1-1,TRBV29-1,-,-,CSVERQENTEAFF,TGCAGCGTGGAAAGACAGGAAAACACTGAAGCTTTCTTT
TRBJ2-3,TRBV7-2,-,TRBD2,CASSPTSGPDTQYF,TGTGCCAGCAGCCCTACTAGCGGGCCGGATACGCAGTATTTT
TRBJ2-1,TRBV19,-,TRBD2,CASSIGRTSGFNEQFF,TGTGCCAGTAGTATAGGTCGGACTAGCGGTTTCAATGAGCAGTTCTTC
TRBJ2-1,TRBV30,-,-,CAWSRGDEQFF,TGTGCCTGGAGTCGGGGAGATGAGCAGTTCTTC
TRBJ2-2,TRBV6-4,few,-,CASSDSGGNTGELFF,TGTGCCAGCAGTGACTCGGGGGGTAACACCGGGGAGCTGTTTTTT
TRBJ2-2,TRBV4-1,few,TRBD1,CASSQGHRGLGELFF,TGCGCCAGCAGCCAAGGGCACAGGGGGCTGGGGGAGCTGTTTTTT
TRBJ1-5,TRBV6-6,-,TRBD1,CASSYNNRGNQPQHF,TGTGCCAGCAGTTACAACAACAGGGGTAATCAGCCCCAGCATTTT
TRBJ1-4,TRBV4-1,-,-,CASSRNRVEKLFF,TGCGCCAGCAGCCGAAACAGGGTGGAAAAACTGTTTTTT
TRBJ1-2,TRBV19,once,TRBD1,CASSFTGPTGKYGYTF,TGTGCCAGTAGTTTTACCGGACCGACAGGGAAGTATGGCTACACCTTC
TRBJ2-4,TRBV28,-,TRBD1,CASGRDRGAKNIQYF,TGTGCCAGCGGCCGGGACAGGGGGGCGAAAAACATTCAGTACTTC
TRBJ1-2,TRBV7-2,-,-,CASSPAGRAYGYTF,TGTGCCAGCAGCCCGGCGGGGCGGGCCTATGGCTACACCTTC
TRBJ1-1,TRBV30,few,TRBD1,CAWRPPDRGNTFF,TGTGCCTGGAGGCCCCCGGACAGGGGTAATACTTTCTTT
TRBJ2-3,TRBV7-8,-,-,CASSLAPGGTDTQYF,TGTGCCAGCAGCTTAGCTCCCGGGGGCACAGATACGCAGTATTTT
TRBJ2-3,TRBV20-1,-,-,CSAAARDTQYF,-
TRBJ2-5,TRBV7-9,-,TRBD2,CASSSGQRGETQYF,TGTGCCAGCAGCTCCGGACAGCGGGGGGAGACCCAGTACTTC
TRBJ1-2,TRBV7-2,-,TRBD1,CASSGTGTTGYTF,TGTGCCAGCAGCGGGACAGGGACCACCGGCTACACCTTC
TRBJ1-5,TRBV7-9,-,-,CASSLWGRLKGNQPQHF,TGTGCCAGCAGCTTATGGGGGCGCCTAAAGGGGAATCAGCCCCAGCATTTT
TRBJ1-6,TRBV27,-,TRBD1,CASSTRQGANSPLHF,TGTGCCAGCAGTACCCGACAGGGGGCTAATTCACCCCTCCACTTT
TRBJ1-1,TRBV27,few,TRBD1,CASRPGQANTEAFF,TGTGCCAGCAGACCGGGACAGGCGAACACTGAAGCTTTCTTT
TRBJ2-7,TRBV19,once,-,CASSMAAGDFHEQYF,TGTGCCAGTAGTATGGCGGCAGGGGATTTCCACGAGCAGTACTTC
TRBJ2-7,TRBV19,-,TRBD2,CASSFSGLFEQYF,TGTGCCAGTAGTTTTAGCGGGCTTTTCGAGCAGTACTTC
TRBJ2-7,TRBV7-2,once,-,CASSQHIRSSYEQYF,TGTGCCAGCAGCCAACATATCCGGAGCTCCTACGAGCAGTACTTC
TRBJ2-7,TRBV4-1,-,TRBD2,CASSLSGRGGAEQYF,TGCGCCAGCAGCTTGTCAGGGCGGGGGGGTGCCGAGCAGTACTTC
TRBJ1-2,TRBV15,-,TRBD1,CATSPDRTFYGYTF,TGTGCCACCAGCCCGGACAGGACTTTCTATGGCTACACCTTC
TRBJ1-6,TRBV18,-,TRBD1,CASSPGTGNSPLHF,TGTGCCAGCTCCCCTGGGACAGGAAATTCACCCCTCCACTTT
TRBJ2-7,TRBV7-9,-,TRBD1,CASSSTGTGIGEQYF,TGTGCCAGCAGCTCCACCGGGACAGGGATAGGCGAGCAGTACTTC
TRBJ1-1,TRBV9,-,-,CASSPGEVRVNTEAFF,TGTGCCAGCAGCCCAGGAGAGGTCAGGGTGAACACTGAAGCTTTCTTT
TRBJ2-5,TRBV4-3,-,-,CASSQDRGFQETQYF,TGCGCCAGCAGCCAAGATAGGGGTTTCCAAGAGACCCAGTACTTC
TRBJ1-1,TRBV5-1,few,TRBD1,CASTFIPGGNTEAFF,TGCGCCAGCACCTTCATACCAGGGGGGAACACTGAAGCTTTCTTT
TRBJ1-1,TRBV7-2,-,-,CASSATPMNTEAFF,TGTGCCAGCAGCGCGACACCCATGAACACTGAAGCTTTCTTT
TRBJ2-3,TRBV11-1,few,TRBD2,CASSLVVSGRQGTQYF,TGTGCCAGCAGCTTAGTAGTAAGCGGGAGACAAGGTACGCAGTATTTT
TRBJ1-2,TRBV28,-,-,CASRFDTDYGYTF,TGTGCCAGCAGGTTTGATACGGACTATGGCTACACCTTC
TRBJ1-5,TRBV6-5,-,TRBD1,CASSYTGVEQPQHF,TGTGCCAGCAGTTACACAGGGGTAGAGCAGCCCCAGCATTTT
TRBJ1-3,TRBV5-1,-,-,CASSFEGIGNTIYF,TGCGCCAGCAGCTTCGAGGGAATAGGAAACACCATATATTTT
TRBJ1-5,TRBV6-6,-,-,CASRPPTGWDQPQHF,TGTGCCAGCAGGCCACCAACAGGGTGGGATCAGCCCCAGCATTTT
TRBJ2-2,TRBV18,-,-,CASSPGHRTNTGELFF,TGTGCCAGCTCACCTGGGCACAGGACGAACACCGGGGAGCTGTTTTTT
TRBJ2-2,TRBV9,-,-,CASSSTKTGSNTGELFF,TGTGCCAGCAGCTCAACGAAGACAGGCTCCAACACCGGGGAGCTGTTTTTT
TRBJ1-1,TRBV11-2,few,-,CASSRPGITEAFF,TGTGCCAGCAGCAGACCCGGGATCACTGAAGCTTTCTTT
TRBJ1-2,TRBV2,once,TRBD1,CASSPTWTGLDPNYGYTF,TGTGCCAGCAGTCCTACGTGGACAGGGCTAGACCCTAACTATGGCTACACCTTC
TRBJ2-7,TRBV9,once,TRBD1,CASSPWTGGSYEQYF,TGTGCCAGCAGCCCGTGGACAGGGGGCTCCTACGAGCAGTACTTC